Below are 8 T cell receptor beta chains sequenced from a single sample in a study of cytomegalovirus exposure and HLA in healthy donors. In the PCR, 60 Vbeta and 13 Jbeta primers were used. The protocol was immunoSEQ multiplex PCR, while the TCRdb copy is restricted to in-frame clones and leaves out a portion. Among about 79,000 clones listed, about 70% were seen once. Sequencing was performed on PBMCs. Receptors were obtained from a man between 60 and 75 years old in good health and CMV-seronegative.

Notes on this clone: At one of its ends the junction is not consistent with the germline gene, which may arise from a read error. The chain employs TRBV7-7 and TRBJ1-5; D gene unclear. This CDR3 has 14 residues. CDR1 is SSHAT and CDR2 is FNYEAQ in the germline V gene (reference sequence). DNA for the CDR3: TGTGCTAGCAGCTTAGGGCGGTTGAATCAGCCCCAGCATTTT. Protein product: CASSLGRLNQPQHF. The full variable domain, with the rest looked up from reference TRBV7-7 and TRBJ1-5, is GAGVSQSPRYKVTKRGQDVTLRCDPISSHATLYWYQQALGQGPEFLTYFNYEAQPDKSGLPSDRFSAERPEGSISTLTIQRTEQRDSAMYRCASSLGRLNQPQHFGDGTRLSIL.

The V call is TRBV7-6, the J call TRBJ2-3, with TRBD2 matching 11 bases. Looked up from germline, CDR1 is SGHVS and CDR2 is FNYEAQ. The CDR3 covers 16 residues. V lost 5 bases, J lost 5 bases, and 9 bases stayed unmatched. CDR3 nucleotides: TGTGCCAGCAGCCCCATAGCGGGGGGGCCGGAAGATACGCAGTATTTT. Amino acid sequence: CASSPIAGGPEDTQYF.

The chain couples TRBV2 to TRBJ2-7, with 10 bases identical to TRBD2. With V trimmed by 6 bases and J by 3 bases, 5 bases remained unmatched. Germline CDR1 SNHLY, CDR2 FYNNEI. The CDR3 is 14 residues long. The CDR3 reads CASRRTSGNYEQYF. Written as DNA, the CDR3 is TGTGCCAGCAGGAGGACTAGCGGCAACTACGAGCAGTACTTC.

V and J are TRBV5-5 and TRBJ2-5; TRBD2 matches 9 bases. V lost 1 base, J lost 2 bases, and 9 bases stayed unmatched. The CDR3 loop spans 17 amino acids. The germline V gene has CDR1 SGHKS and CDR2 YYEKEE (reference sequence). The CDR3 loop reads CASSLSPASGAQETQYF. DNA for the CDR3: TGTGCCAGCAGCTTGAGTCCGGCTAGCGGGGCACAAGAGACCCAGTACTTC.

The V gene is TRBV7-2, the J gene TRBJ2-7, with D hard to call. V gave up 5 bases and J gave up 2 bases, with 10 bases separating them. Germline V gene sequence: CDR1 SGHTA, CDR2 FQGNSA. The CDR3 extends over 13 amino acids. Here the CDR3 reads CASSIDTTYEQYF. The CDR3 nucleotides are TGTGCCAGCAGCATCGACACCACCTACGAGCAGTACTTC.

This clone was picked up a small number of times. CDR3 coding DNA: TGTGCCAGCAGCTCCACAGGTGTTCGTGGCTACACCTTC. It codes for CASSSTGVRGYTF. The chain has TRBV5-4 and TRBJ1-2; D may be TRBD1 (5 bases). Germline CDR1 reads SGHNT; CDR2 reads YYREEE (reference sequence). The CDR3 spans 13 residues. The V gene lost 3 bases and the J gene lost 7 bases, with 13 bases spanning the gap.

The V and J genes are TRBV29-1 and TRBJ2-7; possibly TRBD2 for D (5 bases). The CDR3 totals 11 residues. CDR1 SQVTM and CDR2 ANQGSEA come from the germline V gene. V was trimmed by 6 bases and J by 2 bases, leaving 8 bases between them. DNA of the CDR3: TGCAGCGTGGCGGGTACCTACGAGCAGTACTTC. Translating gives CSVAGTYEQYF.

DNA for the CDR3: TGTGCCAGCACCGGGACAGGGCCCACCGGGGAGCTGTTTTTT. Its protein product is CASTGTGPTGELFF. The chain is built from TRBV28 and TRBJ2-2, with 9 bases that match TRBD1. The ends lost 7 bases at V and 4 bases at J; junction bases unmatched: 4. This CDR3 spans 14 amino acids. CDR1 is MDHEN, CDR2 SYDVKM, per germline.